A selection of T cell receptor beta chains follows, all from one sample in a study of T-cell reconstitution after alpha-beta-depleted transplantation in children. TCRdb fed the PCR reads into MiXCR, producing one record per CDR3 protein. The table lists 200,000 to 250,000 distinct CDR3 sequences, approximately 8.9% of them singletons. Material: PBMCs, mostly from graft donor cells, obtained 180 days after TCRalphabeta/CD19-depleted stem cell transplant. The receptors shown here come from a male patient aged 10 to 17 who had a stem cell transplant for acute lymphoblastic leukemia, so the T cells may come from the graft donor. Both conserved end residues are part of each CDR3. The D gene is left open where the match is weak. Clone size is not always given. Where it is, it says once, few, many or a class for expanded clones.

v_gene	d_gene	abundance	j_gene	CDR3aa	CDR3nt
TRBV29-1	.	many	TRBJ1-1	CSIEGRMNTEAFF	TGCAGCATTGAAGGCCGGATGAACACTGAAGCTTTCTTT
TRBV5-1	.	many	TRBJ1-2	CASSLAGVLDGYTF	TGCGCCAGCAGCTTGGCCGGGGTTTTAGATGGCTACACCTTC
TRBV7-2	TRBD1	many	TRBJ1-5	CASSLRQGEQPQHF	TGTGCCAGCAGCCTCCGACAGGGTGAACAGCCCCAGCATTTT
TRBV20-1	.	many	TRBJ2-7	CSASRLTYEQYF	TGCAGTGCTTCTCGACTGACCTACGAGCAGTACTTC
TRBV9	TRBD2	few	TRBJ2-1	CASSVGGSSYNDQFF	TGTGCCAGCAGCGTAGGCGGGAGCTCCTACAATGATCAGTTCTTC
TRBV20-1	.	many	TRBJ2-7	CSARGPLGTISYEQYF	TGCAGTGCTAGAGGGCCCCTCGGGACAATATCCTACGAGCAGTACTTC
TRBV5-4	TRBD2	few	TRBJ2-7	CASSSPLRDYQSPLSYEQYF	TGTGCCAGCAGCTCACCTCTTAGGGACTACCAATCCCCATTGTCCTACGAGCAGTACTTC
TRBV7-3	.	many	TRBJ2-2	CASSLVGDMNTGELFF	TGTGCCAGCAGCTTAGTCGGGGACATGAACACCGGGGAGCTGTTTTTT
TRBV24-1	TRBD1	many	TRBJ2-3	CATSESRTGATDTQYF	TGTGCCACCAGTGAATCCCGGACAGGGGCCACAGATACGCAGTATTTT
TRBV12-3/TRBV12-4	TRBD2	many	TRBJ2-1	CASSLLAGGPSYNEQFF	TGTGCCAGCAGTTTACTAGCGGGGGGTCCCTCCTACAATGAGCAGTTCTTC
TRBV19	.	.	TRBJ2-6	CASSPSEGSGANVLTF	TGTGCCAGTAGTCCATCGGAGGGGTCTGGGGCCAACGTCCTGACTTTC
TRBV27	.	many	TRBJ2-2	CASRPVKNIGFGGRLGELFF	TGTGCCAGCAGACCAGTAAAAAATATTGGGTTCGGGGGGCGGCTCGGGGAGCTGTTTTTT
TRBV28	.	many	TRBJ1-5	CASSLGDGHRNQPQHF	TGTGCCAGCAGTTTAGGGGACGGACACCGCAATCAGCCCCAGCATTTT
TRBV10-3	.	few	TRBJ2-2	CAITGGANTGELFF	TGTGCCATCACCGGGGGTGCGAACACCGGGGAGCTGTTTTTT
TRBV2	.	.	TRBJ2-2	CASSLQGSGEMRTGELFF	TGTGCCAGCAGTTTACAAGGGTCCGGGGAAATGAGGACCGGGGAGCTGTTTTTT